The 27 T cell receptor beta chains below come from one sample, sequenced in a study of spatial heterogeneity in lung cancer. TCRdb fed the 5' RACE reads into MiXCR, producing one record per CDR3 protein. In the table there are about 85,000 distinct CDR3 sequences, approximately 20% of which are singletons. The time point denotes: sample taken at primary tumor resection. Material for sequencing was whole RNA from tumor, nontumor lung or frozen PBMC, left unsorted. The sequencing here drew on PBMCs, taken at surgery. These receptors were collected from a male donor with early-stage non-small cell lung cancer.

The chain couples TRBV6-6 to TRBJ1-1, with a weak D call TRBD1 (6 bases). V was shortened by 5 bases and J by 1 base, with 14 bases between the two germline ends. CDR1 and CDR2 from the germline V gene are MNHNY and SVGAGI (reference sequence). The CDR3 totals 15 residues. Written as DNA, the CDR3 is TGTGCCAGCAGTCAGCCGACAGGCCCGAACACTGAAGCTTTCTTT. It is translated as CASSQPTGPNTEAFF.

In its sample, this clonotype was seen a few times. V and J are TRBV30 and TRBJ1-2, with D tentatively TRBD1 (5 bases). Trimming took off 4 bases at V and 2 bases at J, with 8 bases between the two ends. Germline lookup yields CDR1 GTSNPN and CDR2 SVGIG (reference sequence). The CDR3 runs 12 residues. CDR3 nucleotides: TGTGCCTGGACGCCAGGGAACTATGGCTACACCTTC. Its translation: CAWTPGNYGYTF.

The genes are TRBV10-3 and TRBJ2-7; D call uncertain. The CDR3 has 14 residues. The V and J ends lost 8 bases and 0 bases respectively, with 14 bases between them. Germline V lookup: CDR1 ENHRY, CDR2 SYGVKD. CDR3 sequence: CAIGSLPSSYEQYF. The CDR3 region has the DNA TGTGCCATCGGTAGCCTCCCTAGCTCCTACGAGCAGTACTTC.

The chain couples TRBV5-1 to TRBJ1-2; D gene ambiguous. The CDR3 sequence is 14 residues long. Trimming stripped 4 bases from V and 4 bases from J, with 14 bases between. The germline CDR1 and CDR2 sequences are SGHRS and YFSETQ. The DNA for the CDR3 is TGCGCCAGCAGCCCTCGAGAGGGCCTCTATGGCTACACCTTC. It specifies CASSPREGLYGYTF.

This clonotype is termed medium-sized. The J gene is TRBJ1-1, the V gene TRBV29-1; D is uncertain. CDR1 is SQVTM and CDR2 is ANQGSEA in the germline V gene. The CDR3 extends over 15 amino acids. Trimming took 6 bases from V and 1 from J, leaving 18 bases between them. CDR3: CSVDSWAGPNTEAFF. The CDR3 DNA is TGCAGCGTCGACTCTTGGGCAGGACCGAACACTGAAGCTTTCTTT.

The chain carries TRBV18 and TRBJ2-3; TRBD2 aligns across 9 bases. Germline trimming cut 3 bases from V and 4 bases from J; bases unmatched to any gene: 5. This CDR3 has 15 residues. Germline CDR1 KGHSH, CDR2 LQKENI. CDR3 protein: CASSPREGGADTQYF. The DNA of the CDR3 is TGTGCCAGCTCACCGCGGGAGGGCGGAGCAGATACGCAGTATTTT. Together with reference TRBV18 and TRBJ2-3, the CDR3 gives the full variable domain: NAGVMQNPRHLVRRRGQEARLRCSPMKGHSHVYWYRQLPEEGLKFMVYLQKENIIDESGMPKERFSAEFPKEGPSILRIQQVVRGDSAAYFCASSPREGGADTQYFGPGTRLTVL.

This clonotype has ten or more counts. CDR3 sequence: CASSHRRTGELFF. As DNA, the CDR3 is TGTGCCAGCAGCCACAGGCGCACCGGGGAGCTGTTTTTT. This chain connects TRBV7-2 to TRBJ2-2; D might be TRBD1 (5 bases). V lost 5 bases, J lost 4 bases, and 8 bases lay in between. The V gene's germline CDR1 is SGHTA and CDR2 FQGNSA. The CDR3 has 13 amino acids.

This clonotype was counted only a few times. J is TRBJ1-5 and V is TRBV20-1; TRBD1 might be the D (5 bases). Per the germline V gene, CDR1 is DFQATT and CDR2 is SNEGSKA (reference sequence). V dropped 3 bases and J dropped 4 bases, with 13 bases sitting between them. This CDR3 region has 14 residues. CDR3 region: CSARSGGVNQPQHF. CDR3 nucleotide sequence: TGCAGTGCTAGGAGTGGAGGGGTTAATCAGCCCCAGCATTTT.

This clonotype was counted only a few times. This chain joins TRBV20-1 and TRBJ2-3; the D is unclear. The CDR3 consists of 10 residues. The ends were cut back, 6 bases at V and 2 bases at J, with 3 bases in the middle. The germline V gene has CDR1 DFQATT and CDR2 SNEGSKA (reference sequence). The CDR3 bases are TGCAGTGCGACCACAGATACGCAGTATTTT. Its protein is CSATTDTQYF.

This clonotype was counted many times. V gene TRBV9 combines with J gene TRBJ2-1; D may be TRBD1 (5 bases). Trimming removed 0 bases at V and 1 base at J, with 23 bases between. The CDR3 has 20 residues. Germline CDR1 and CDR2: SGDLS and YYNGEE. This CDR3 reads CASSVDPRVSPPGSYNEQFF. The CDR3 DNA reads as TGTGCCAGCAGCGTAGACCCCAGGGTTTCCCCACCCGGGTCCTACAATGAGCAGTTCTTC.

The V call is TRBV5-6, the J call TRBJ2-6; TRBD1 might be the D (5 bases). The CDR3 is 18 residues long. The germline CDR1 and CDR2 sequences are SGHDT and YYEEEE. V dropped 6 bases and J dropped 0 bases, with 19 bases sitting between them. Written as DNA, the CDR3 is TGTGCCAGCATCCCACTCGGTTGGGGCCTCTCTGGGGCCAACGTCCTGACTTTC. Translation gives CASIPLGWGLSGANVLTF. Supplemented by reference TRBV5-6 and TRBJ2-6, the full variable domain reads DAGVTQSPTHLIKTRGQQVTLRCSPKSGHDTVSWYQQALGQGPQFIFQYYEEEERQRGNFPDRFSGHQFPNYSSELNVNALLLGDSALYLCASIPLGWGLSGANVLTFGAGSRLTVL.

On this clonotype: A read error may explain this, as a much larger clone is one base away. V usage is TRBV6-1 and J usage is TRBJ1-1; TRBD1 matches at 7 bases. This CDR3 is built from 12 residues. Germline CDR1 is MNHNS and CDR2 is SASEGT. CDR3 sequence reads: CATYRGETEALF. CDR3 in DNA: TGTGCCACCTACAGGGGTGAAACTGAAGCTCTCTTT.

Only a few counts were recorded for this clonotype. V gene TRBV18 combines with J gene TRBJ2-3; the match to TRBD2 covers 7 bases. The CDR3 covers 14 residues. Per germline, CDR1 KGHSH and CDR2 LQKENI. V trimming: 6 bases; J trimming: 2 bases; junction bases outside the gene matches: 5. The CDR3 is CASSASGVTDTQYF. Here the CDR3 DNA reads TGTGCCAGCTCGGCGAGCGGGGTCACAGATACGCAGTATTTT.

The chain recombines TRBV7-3 with TRBJ1-6; 7 positions match TRBD1. V lost 5 bases to trimming and J lost 8 bases; unmatched junction nucleotides: 6. CDR1 is SGHTA and CDR2 is FQGTGA in the germline V gene. The CDR3 is made up of 14 amino acids. The CDR3 sequence: CASSKGQSHSPLHF. The CDR3 nucleotides are TGTGCCAGCAGCAAGGGACAGAGTCATTCACCCCTCCACTTT.

For the CDR3, the DNA is TGTGCCAGCAGCTTAGCCCTAGCGGGGGGCAATGAGCAGTTCTTC. It encodes CASSLALAGGNEQFF. The chain employs TRBV7-2 and TRBJ2-1; 11 bases fit TRBD2. Germline lookup yields CDR1 SGHTA and CDR2 FQGNSA. The CDR3 covers 15 residues. V shed 0 bases and J 6 bases; nucleotides not matched to a gene: 1.

The chain combines TRBV24-1 with TRBJ2-3; 12 nucleotides line up with TRBD2. Trimming at V came to 3 bases and at J to 2 bases, leaving 2 bases not matched to a gene. The germline CDR1 and CDR2 sequences are KGHDR and SFDVKD. The CDR3 loop spans 16 amino acids. The CDR3: CATSDRLAGDTDTQYF. The DNA of the CDR3 is TGTGCCACCAGTGATCGACTAGCGGGGGACACAGATACGCAGTATTTT.

This chain links TRBV5-1 with TRBJ2-2; D not certain. In germline, CDR1 is SGHRS, CDR2 YFSETQ. V was cut by 6 bases and J by 0 bases, with 15 bases left in between. The CDR3 has 16 residues. This CDR3 reads CASTPGATANTGELFF. CDR3 in DNA: TGCGCCAGCACCCCCGGAGCTACAGCGAACACCGGGGAGCTGTTTTTT.

This clonotype came up a few times. V usage is TRBV10-3 and J usage is TRBJ2-1; 7 nucleotides agree with TRBD2. This CDR3 has 14 amino acids. CDR1 and CDR2 from the germline V gene are ENHRY and SYGVKD. Trimming at V came to 0 bases and at J to 4 bases, leaving 0 bases not matched to a gene. CDR3 loop: CAISESRGYNEQFF. For the CDR3, the DNA is TGTGCCATCAGTGAGTCGCGGGGGTACAATGAGCAGTTCTTC.

This clonotype was picked up a small number of times. The gene calls are TRBV7-2 and TRBJ2-1; a possible D gene is TRBD2 (6 bases). Germline CDR1 SGHTA, CDR2 FQGNSA. Trimming removed 3 bases at V and 3 bases at J, with 9 bases between. The CDR3 is 14 amino acids. DNA for the CDR3: TGTGCCAGCAGCTTTGGGGGGTTCTACAATGAGCAGTTCTTC. It translates to CASSFGGFYNEQFF.

This chain connects TRBV2 to TRBJ2-1; no firm D call. The CDR3 consists of 13 residues. V lost 6 bases to trimming and J lost 9 bases, with 15 bases between them. Germline V CDR1 and CDR2: SNHLY, FYNNEI. The CDR3 spells CASSGFSLGEQFF. The DNA for the CDR3 is TGTGCCAGCAGCGGGTTCTCCTTGGGTGAGCAGTTCTTC.

The V call is TRBV6-5, the J call TRBJ2-1, with TRBD2 matching 11 bases. This CDR3 comprises 15 residues. Trimming at V came to 0 bases and at J to 5 bases, leaving 0 bases not matched to a gene. Per the germline V gene, CDR1 is MNHEY and CDR2 is SVGAGI. The CDR3: CASSYSLAGDNEQFF. Written as DNA, the CDR3 is TGTGCCAGCAGTTACTCACTAGCGGGAGACAATGAGCAGTTCTTC.

This clonotype was counted between two and nine times. This chain connects TRBV7-2 to TRBJ2-3; no clear D. This CDR3 region has 15 residues. From germline, CDR1 is SGHTA and CDR2 FQGNSA. V was pared by 3 bases and J by 0 bases, with 10 bases between. The CDR3 protein is CASSFNRLSTDTQYF. CDR3 bases: TGTGCCAGCAGCTTCAACAGATTAAGCACAGATACGCAGTATTTT.

The gene calls are TRBV6-5 and TRBJ2-5; TRBD1 matches at 7 bases. Germline V gene sequence: CDR1 MNHEY, CDR2 SVGAGI. The V segment lost 6 bases and the J segment 0 bases; nucleotides outside the gene matches: 7. This CDR3 has 15 residues. For the CDR3, the DNA is TGTGCCAGCAGCTGGACAGGCACGAACCAAGAGACCCAGTACTTC. Its translation: CASSWTGTNQETQYF.

CDR3 sequence: CASSTTGVDVQYF. In DNA form, the CDR3 reads TGTGCCAGCAGTACAACAGGGGTGGACGTTCAGTACTTC. The genes are TRBV6-5 and TRBJ2-4, with TRBD1 matching over 7 bases. Germline V gives CDR1 MNHEY, CDR2 SVGAGI. After removal of 5 bases from V and 11 bases from J, the junction contained 9 bases not matched to a gene. CDR3 length: 13 residues.

This clonotype occurred many times. The chain employs TRBV18 and TRBJ2-3, with D uncertain. V lost 6 bases, J lost 1 base, and 5 bases lay in between. The length of the CDR3 is 12 residues. Germline CDR1 KGHSH, CDR2 LQKENI. For the CDR3, the DNA is TGTGCCAGCTCGGCAGGCACAGATACGCAGTATTTT. Its translation is CASSAGTDTQYF.

To note about this clonotype: A clone one base away is much larger, so this may be a read error. The rearrangement links TRBV4-3 to TRBJ1-6; D is possibly TRBD1 (5 bases). The CDR3 is 15 amino acids. Germline assignment: CDR1 LGHNA and CDR2 YSLEER. CDR3 bases: TGCGTCAGCAGCCAAGAAAGGTCGGGGGTTTCACCCCTCCACTTT. It codes for CVSSQERSGVSPLHF.

The gene calls are TRBV18 and TRBJ2-1; D remains ambiguous. In germline, CDR1 is KGHSH, CDR2 LQKENI. V was clipped by 1 base and J by 6 bases, with 10 bases between them. The CDR3 contains 14 residues. CDR3 amino acids: CASSPRSDPNEQFF. In DNA, the CDR3 is TGTGCCAGCTCACCACGGTCAGATCCCAATGAGCAGTTCTTC. The variable domain in full, with the rest retrieved from reference TRBV18 and TRBJ2-1, is NAGVMQNPRHLVRRRGQEARLRCSPMKGHSHVYWYRQLPEEGLKFMVYLQKENIIDESGMPKERFSAEFPKEGPSILRIQQVVRGDSAAYFCASSPRSDPNEQFFGPGTRLTVL.